Given below is one TCR beta chain in context. The antigen is not known. These data come from a study of T cell responses to AZD1222 COVID-19 vaccine. General study results and limits: The study found Spike-specific TCR breadth and depth rose after two AZD1222 doses. Baseline seropositivity characterized only a handful of AZD1222 recipients.

Here immunoSEQ multiplex PCR was the method, and the copy in TCRdb shows in-frame clones only, minus some. The table has fewer than 150,000 clones, 90% seen once. Trimming took off 3 bases at V and 3 bases at J, with 16 bases between the two ends. The V gene's germline CDR1 is SGDLS and CDR2 YYNGEE. The CDR3 has 15 residues. The material was peripheral blood, obtained on day 0 of AZD1222 vaccination. The V and J genes are TRBV9 and TRBJ2-7, with D perhaps TRBD2 (6 bases). The receptor's source is an adult in good health. The CDR3 is CASSEQEGRFYEQYF. In DNA, the CDR3 is TGTGCCAGCAGCGAGCAGGAGGGGAGGTTCTACGAGCAGTACTTC.